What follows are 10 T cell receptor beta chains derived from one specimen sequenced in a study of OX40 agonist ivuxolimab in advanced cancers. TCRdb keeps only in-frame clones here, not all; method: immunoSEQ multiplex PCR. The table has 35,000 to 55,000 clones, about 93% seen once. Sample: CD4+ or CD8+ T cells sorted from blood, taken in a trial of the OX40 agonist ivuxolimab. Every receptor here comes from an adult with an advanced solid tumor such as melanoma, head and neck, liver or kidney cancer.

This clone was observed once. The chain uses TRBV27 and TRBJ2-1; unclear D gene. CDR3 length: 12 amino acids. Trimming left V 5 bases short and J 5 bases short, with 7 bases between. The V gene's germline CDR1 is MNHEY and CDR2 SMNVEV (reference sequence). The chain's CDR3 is CASSNPDNEQFF. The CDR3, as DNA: TGTGCCAGCAGTAACCCCGACAATGAGCAGTTCTTC.

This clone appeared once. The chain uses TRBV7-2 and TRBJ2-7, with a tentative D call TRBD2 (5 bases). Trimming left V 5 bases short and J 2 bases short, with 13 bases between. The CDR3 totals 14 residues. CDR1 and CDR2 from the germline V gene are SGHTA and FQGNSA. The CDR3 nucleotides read TGTGCCAGCAGCCCCTTCCGGGAAGCCTACGAGCAGTACTTC. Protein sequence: CASSPFREAYEQYF. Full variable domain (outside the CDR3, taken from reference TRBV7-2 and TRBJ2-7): GAGVSQSPSNKVTEKGKDVELRCDPISGHTALYWYRQSLGQGLEFLIYFQGNSAPDKSGLPSDRFSAERTGGSVSTLTIQRTQQEDSAVYLCASSPFREAYEQYFGPGTRLTVT.

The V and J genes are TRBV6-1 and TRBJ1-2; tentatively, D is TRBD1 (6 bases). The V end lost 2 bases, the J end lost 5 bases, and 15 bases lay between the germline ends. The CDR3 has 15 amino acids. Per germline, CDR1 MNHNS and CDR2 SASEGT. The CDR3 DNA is TGTGCCAGCAGTGAACAGGGGAGGGTAAGGTATGGCTACACCTTC. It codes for CASSEQGRVRYGYTF.

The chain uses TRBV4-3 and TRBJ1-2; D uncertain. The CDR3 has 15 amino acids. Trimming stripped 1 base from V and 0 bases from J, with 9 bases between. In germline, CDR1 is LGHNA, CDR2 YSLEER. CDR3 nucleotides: TGCGCCAGCAGCCAAGGACGTGGAGCTAACTATGGCTACACCTTC. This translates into CASSQGRGANYGYTF.

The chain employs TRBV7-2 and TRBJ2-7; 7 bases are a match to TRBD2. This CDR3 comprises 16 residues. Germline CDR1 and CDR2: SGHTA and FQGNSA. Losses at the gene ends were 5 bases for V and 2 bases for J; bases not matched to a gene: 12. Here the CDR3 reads CASSVSLAESPYEQYF. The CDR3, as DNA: TGTGCCAGCAGCGTAAGTCTAGCGGAGTCCCCCTACGAGCAGTACTTC.

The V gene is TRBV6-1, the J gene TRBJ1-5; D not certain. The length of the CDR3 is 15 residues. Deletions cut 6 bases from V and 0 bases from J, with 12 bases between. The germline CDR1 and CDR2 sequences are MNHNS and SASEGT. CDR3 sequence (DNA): TGTGCCAGCAGCCGCCGGGAGTATAGCAATCAGCCCCAGCATTTT. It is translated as CASSRREYSNQPQHF.

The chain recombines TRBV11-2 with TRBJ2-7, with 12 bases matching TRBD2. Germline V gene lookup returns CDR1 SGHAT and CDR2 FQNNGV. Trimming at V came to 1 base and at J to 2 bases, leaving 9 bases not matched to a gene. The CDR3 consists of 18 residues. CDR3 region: CASSLVLAGGRLTYEQYF. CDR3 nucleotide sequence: TGTGCCAGCAGCTTAGTGCTAGCGGGAGGGCGTCTTACCTACGAGCAGTACTTC.

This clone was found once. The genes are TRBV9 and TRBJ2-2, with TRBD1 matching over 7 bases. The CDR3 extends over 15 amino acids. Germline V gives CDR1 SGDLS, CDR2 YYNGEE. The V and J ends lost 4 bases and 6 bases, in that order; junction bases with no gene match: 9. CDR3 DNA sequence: TGTGCCAGCAGCCCTGCCACAGGGGCGGCCGGGGAGCTGTTTTTT. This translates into CASSPATGAAGELFF.

The CDR3 here is CASSLGGGSGYTF. The CDR3 nucleotides are TGCGCCAGCAGCTTGGGAGGAGGGTCCGGCTACACCTTC. V is TRBV5-1 and J is TRBJ1-2, with unresolved D. Germline-derived CDR1 and CDR2 are SGHRS and YFSETQ. Between the trimmed V and J ends, which lost 0 bases and 8 bases, there was a span of 11 bases. This CDR3 spans 13 amino acids.

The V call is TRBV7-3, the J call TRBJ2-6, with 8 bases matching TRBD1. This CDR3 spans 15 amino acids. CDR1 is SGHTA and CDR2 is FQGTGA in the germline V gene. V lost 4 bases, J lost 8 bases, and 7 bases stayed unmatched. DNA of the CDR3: TGTGCCAGCAGCTCCGGACAGGGATTAACCAACGTCCTGACTTTC. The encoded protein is CASSSGQGLTNVLTF.